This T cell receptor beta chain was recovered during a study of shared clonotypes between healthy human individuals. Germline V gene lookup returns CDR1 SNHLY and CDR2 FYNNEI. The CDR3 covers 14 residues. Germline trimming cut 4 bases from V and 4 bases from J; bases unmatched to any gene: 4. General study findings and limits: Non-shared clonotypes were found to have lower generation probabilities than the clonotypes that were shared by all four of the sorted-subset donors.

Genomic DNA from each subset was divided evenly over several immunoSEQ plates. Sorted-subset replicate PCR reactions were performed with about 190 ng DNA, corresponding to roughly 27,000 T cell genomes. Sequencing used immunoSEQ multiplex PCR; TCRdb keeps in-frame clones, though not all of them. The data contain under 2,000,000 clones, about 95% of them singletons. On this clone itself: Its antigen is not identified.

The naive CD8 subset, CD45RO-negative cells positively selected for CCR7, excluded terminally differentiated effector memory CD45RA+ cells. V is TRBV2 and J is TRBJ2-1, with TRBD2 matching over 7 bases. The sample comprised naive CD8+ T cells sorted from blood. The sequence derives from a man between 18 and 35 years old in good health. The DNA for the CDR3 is TGTGCCAGCAGTGCCGGGCGGGAGTACAATGAGCAGTTCTTC. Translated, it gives CASSAGREYNEQFF.